This T cell receptor (beta chain) was found in a study of cytomegalovirus exposure and HLA in healthy donors. The primer mix had 60 Vbeta and 13 Jbeta primers. Using immunoSEQ multiplex PCR, the repertoire was profiled, and TCRdb retains in-frame clones only, with some absent. Found here are around 110,000 clones, around 66% of them singletons; the top ten hold about 8.3%. General study findings and limits: Equally common other TCR beta chains were less clonally expanded than HLA-associated ones, a later analysis found. The likely origin of a cluster of highly shared sequence variants was a sequencing artifact.

CDR1 and CDR2 (germline): SGHRS, YFSETQ. The V gene lost 1 base and the J gene lost 5 bases, with 20 bases spanning the gap. This CDR3 contains 17 residues. Comments on this clone: Its target is unknown.

Sequenced material: PBMCs. The chain joins TRBV5-1 to TRBJ2-3; tentative D call: TRBD1 (6 bases). The receptor was isolated from a woman between 40 and 55 years old in good health and CMV-seropositive. CDR3 in DNA: TGCGCCAGCAGCTTGTTCCCCGGGACACCCGCCGGAGATACGCAGTATTTT. Amino acid sequence: CASSLFPGTPAGDTQYF.